This TCR beta chain was sequenced during a study of OX40 agonist ivuxolimab in advanced cancers. Whole-study context: Two patients with cutaneous melanoma and one with hepatocellular carcinoma, three in total, showed partial responses. The study, taken as a whole, reports: Average numbers of expanded clones were greater in CD8+ T cells than in CD4+. Clonal expansion by week 6 occurred in CD4+ and CD8+ blood T cells (at 0.1 to 3.0 mg/kg).

Germline V gene data show CDR1 as MDHEN and CDR2 as SYDVKM. The CDR3 sequence is 14 residues long. With 3 bases clipped from V and 3 bases from J, the junction kept 4 bases outside the gene matches. This clone was seen a handful of times. The antigen remains unidentified. The assay was immunoSEQ multiplex PCR, and TCRdb's table has in-frame clones only and misses some. Among about 70,000 clones, approximately 78% were seen once, and the ten largest hold about 5.4%. The sample here was CD4+ or CD8+ T cells sorted from blood, taken in a trial of the OX40 agonist ivuxolimab. The chain carries TRBV28 and TRBJ2-5, with 7 bases identical to TRBD1. The sequence derives from an adult with an advanced solid tumor such as melanoma, head and neck, liver or kidney cancer. The CDR3 DNA reads TGTGCCAGCAGTTTGAGGGGGCCCAAAGAGACCCAGTACTTC. This sequence encodes CASSLRGPKETQYF.